This TCR beta chain was identified in a study of metastatic and nonmetastatic thyroid tumors. TCRdb reanalyzed the PCR reads via MiXCR. The table has roughly 30,000 clones, more than 20% seen once. This clone has a handful of counts. Germline V gives CDR1 MNHEY, CDR2 SMNVEV (reference sequence). V was cut by 5 bases and J by 10 bases, with 11 bases left in between. The CDR3 runs 12 residues. Nobody among the patients had been given any treatment before thyroid surgery. The source material was blood. The genes are TRBV27 and TRBJ1-4; the D is unclear. The receptor's source is a female donor with papillary thyroid cancer or a benign thyroid nodule (not recorded which). Some clones in this sample may be carry-over from other donors' samples. The CDR3 here is CASSGVMGKLFF. The CDR3 DNA reads as TGTGCCAGCAGTGGAGTAATGGGAAAACTGTTTTTT.